The 2 T cell receptor beta chains given below trace back to one sample, sequenced in a study of blood T cell repertoires in COVID-19. The table came from immunoSEQ multiplex PCR; TCRdb's copy has only in-frame clones and leaves some out. The sample has 390,000 or so clones, about four fifths seen once; the top ten hold 5.1%. Sequencing was done on a sample of PBMCs or T cells enriched from blood (not recorded which). The receptors originated from a woman aged 45 to 65 who had recovered from COVID-19.

The rearrangement links TRBV11-2 to TRBJ2-7; the match to TRBD2 covers 7 bases. The CDR3 covers 17 residues. The V and J ends lost 3 bases and 7 bases, in that order; junction bases with no gene match: 18. Germline CDR1 is SGHAT and CDR2 is FQNNGV. The CDR3 sequence is CASSFIGPSSGRLEQYF. For the CDR3, the DNA is TGTGCCAGCAGCTTTATCGGTCCGTCTAGCGGTCGACTGGAGCAGTACTTC.

The chain couples TRBV27 to TRBJ1-2; no firm D call. Deletions cut 6 bases from V and 1 base from J, with 18 bases between. Germline CDR1 is MNHEY and CDR2 is SMNVEV (reference sequence). The CDR3 totals 16 residues. This CDR3 is CASSSGVPASNYGYTF. The CDR3 nucleotides are TGTGCCAGCAGCTCGGGAGTCCCCGCCAGTAACTATGGCTACACCTTC.